This T cell receptor beta chain is drawn from a study of blood T cells in healthy people across ages. Study-wide context: There was about one barcoded beta molecule captured by template switching per two T cells.

Points on this clonotype: Germline and junction disagree at one end, which may indicate a read error.

Germline assignment: CDR1 SGDLS and CDR2 YYNGEE. This CDR3 has 15 residues. Sample-barcoded 5' priming and a J-beta primer mix drove a second PCR of roughly 7 to 11 cycles. Using its own MiXCR run on the 5' RACE reads, TCRdb lists one record per CDR3 protein. The repertoire holds fewer than 2,000,000 distinct CDR3 sequences, with about 31% as singletons. Sample: blood. The V gene is TRBV9, the J gene TRBJ2-1; 13 bases map to TRBD2. This receptor was taken from a woman in her twenties or thirties in good health. This chain's CDR3 is CASILAGGAYNEQFF. CDR3 in DNA: TGCGCCAGCATACTAGCGGGGGGGGCCTACAATGAGCAGTTCTTC. The full variable domain, with the rest looked up from reference TRBV9 and TRBJ2-1, is DSGVTQTPKHLITATGQRVTLRCSPRSGDLSVYWYQQSLDQGLQFLIQYYNGEERAKGNILERFSAQQFPDLHSELNLSSLELGDSALYFCASILAGGAYNEQFFGPGTRLTVL.